Sequencing of this T cell receptor beta chain was carried out in a study of shared clonotypes between healthy human individuals. Study-wide points: In a handful of donors, approximately 5% of naive CD4 clonotypes appeared in common.

Only in-frame clones appear in the TCRdb table, and some are missing; sequencing was by immunoSEQ multiplex PCR. The data contain under 600,000 clones, around 97% of them singletons. Points on this clone: Its antigen is unidentified.

Germline CDR1 is ENHRY and CDR2 is SYGVKD. The CDR3 is 12 residues long. The sequencing sample was made of naive CD4+ T cells sorted from blood. Regarding subset: CD45RA+ positively selected. The chain joins TRBV10-3 to TRBJ2-5; no definite D call. The J call is uncertain, as TRBJ2-7 better fits the DNA end. The source is a woman between 25 and 40 years old in good health. The CDR3 spells CAISRDSYEQYF. In DNA form, the CDR3 reads TGTGCCATCAGCCGCGATTCCTACGAGCAGTACTTC.